Listed below are T cell receptor beta chains from one sample, sequenced in a study of T cells in Graves' hyperthyroidism and ophthalmopathy. MiXCR was run by TCRdb on the multiplex PCR reads, yielding one entry per CDR3 protein. The repertoire has roughly 560,000 distinct CDR3 sequences, about 14% of them found once; the top ten carry about 3.9%. Source material: blood. Receptor source: a woman aged 40 to 50 with Graves' ophthalmopathy. CDR3s include the opening cysteine and the closing phenylalanine or tryptophan. Each record gives: clone size, V gene, D gene, J gene, CDR3 DNA, CDR3 protein. The D gene is left open where the match is weak. Not all rows give a size; the values are once, few, many and, for expanded clones, a class.

>many|TRBV28|-|TRBJ2-7
TGTGCCAGCATTGGCGGGAACTGGTACGAGCAGTACTTC
CASIGGNWYEQYF
>many|TRBV6-2/TRBV6-3|TRBD1|TRBJ1-2
TGTGCCAGCAGTTACTATTCGACAGGGGACTATGGCTACACCTTC
CASSYYSTGDYGYTF
>few|TRBV25-1|-|TRBJ2-2
TGTGCCAGCAGTGGTCGGGGGAGGGGGACCGGGGAGCTGTTTTTT
CASSGRGRGTGELFF
>many|TRBV12-3/TRBV12-4|-|TRBJ2-7
TGTGCCAGCAGTTCATACCTGGGACAAGGTCGCGGCGAGCAGTACTTC
CASSSYLGQGRGEQYF
>many|TRBV11-2|-|TRBJ2-5
TGTGCCAGCAGCTTAGGGGGTAGGGGGGCACGCCAAGAGACCCAGTACTTC
CASSLGGRGARQETQYF
>many|TRBV2|TRBD1|TRBJ2-7
TGTGCCAGCAAAAGGGTCCGGACAGGGGGCTCCGAGCAGTACTTC
CASKRVRTGGSEQYF
>-|TRBV19|-|TRBJ1-5
TGTGCCAGTAGTATAGATCTAACAGTAGGCAATCAGCCCCAGCATTTT
CASSIDLTVGNQPQHF
>many|TRBV15|-|TRBJ2-2
TGTGCCACCAGCAGCCTACCGGGACATCCCTTGAACACCGGGGAGCTGTTTTTT
CATSSLPGHPLNTGELFF
>many|TRBV5-1|-|TRBJ1-2
TGCGCCAGCAGCTTGGAAGGCCAGGGATATGGCTACACCTTC
CASSLEGQGYGYTF
>many|TRBV19|TRBD1|TRBJ2-7
TGTGCCAGTAGTCCCCAGGGAGCAGGGGGCTACGAGCAGTACTTC
CASSPQGAGGYEQYF